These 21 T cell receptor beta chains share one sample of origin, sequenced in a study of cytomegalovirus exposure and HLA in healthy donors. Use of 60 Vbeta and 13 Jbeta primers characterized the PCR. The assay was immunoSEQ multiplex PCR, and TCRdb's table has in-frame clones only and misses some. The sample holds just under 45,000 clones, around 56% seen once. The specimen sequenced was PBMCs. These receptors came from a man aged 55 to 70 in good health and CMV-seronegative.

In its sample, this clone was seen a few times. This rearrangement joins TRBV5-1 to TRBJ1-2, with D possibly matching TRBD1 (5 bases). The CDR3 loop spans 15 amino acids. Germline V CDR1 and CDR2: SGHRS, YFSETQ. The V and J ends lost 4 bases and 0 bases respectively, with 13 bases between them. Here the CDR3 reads CASSLPGNTNYGYTF. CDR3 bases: TGCGCCAGCAGCCTCCCAGGGAACACTAACTATGGCTACACCTTC. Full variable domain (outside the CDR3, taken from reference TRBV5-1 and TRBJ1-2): KAGVTQTPRYLIKTRGQQVTLSCSPISGHRSVSWYQQTPGQGLQFLFEYFSETQRNKGNFPGRFSGRQFSNSRSEMNVSTLELGDSALYLCASSLPGNTNYGYTFGSGTRLTVV.

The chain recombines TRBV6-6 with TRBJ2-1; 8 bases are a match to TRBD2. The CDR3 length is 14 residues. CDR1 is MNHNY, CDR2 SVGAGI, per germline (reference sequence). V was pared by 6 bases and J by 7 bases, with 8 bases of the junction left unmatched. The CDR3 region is CASRQPGLGNEQFF. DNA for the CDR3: TGTGCCAGCAGGCAACCGGGACTAGGAAATGAGCAGTTCTTC.

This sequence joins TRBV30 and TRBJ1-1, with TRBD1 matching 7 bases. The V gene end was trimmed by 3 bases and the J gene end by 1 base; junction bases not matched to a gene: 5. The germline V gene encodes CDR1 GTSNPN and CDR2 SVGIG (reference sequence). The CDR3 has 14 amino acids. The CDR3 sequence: CAWRPGQKNTEAFF. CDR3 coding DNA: TGTGCCTGGAGGCCGGGACAGAAGAACACTGAAGCTTTCTTT.

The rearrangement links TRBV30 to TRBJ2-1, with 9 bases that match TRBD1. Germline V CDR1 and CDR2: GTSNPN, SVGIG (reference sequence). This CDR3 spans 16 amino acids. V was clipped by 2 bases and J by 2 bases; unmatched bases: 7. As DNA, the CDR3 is TGTGCCTGGAGTTCCCCGACAGGGGGTCCCTACAATGAGCAGTTCTTC. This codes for CAWSSPTGGPYNEQFF.

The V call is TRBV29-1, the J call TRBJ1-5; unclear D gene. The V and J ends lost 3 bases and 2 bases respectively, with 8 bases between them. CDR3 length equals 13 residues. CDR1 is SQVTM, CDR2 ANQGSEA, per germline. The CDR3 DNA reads TGCAGCGTTGATTTTCCCGGCAATCAGCCCCAGCATTTT. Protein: CSVDFPGNQPQHF.

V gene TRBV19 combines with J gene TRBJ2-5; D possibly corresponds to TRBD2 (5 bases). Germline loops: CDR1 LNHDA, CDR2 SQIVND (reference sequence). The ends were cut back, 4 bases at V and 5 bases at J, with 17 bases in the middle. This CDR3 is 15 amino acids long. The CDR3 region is CASSRSRASGETQYF. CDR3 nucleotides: TGTGCCAGTAGTAGGTCAAGGGCATCGGGGGAGACCCAGTACTTC.

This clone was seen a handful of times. The CDR3 DNA follows: TGTGCCAGCGATTGGCCCGGGGGGTCCCTTAGCTATGGCTACACCTTC. This gives the protein CASDWPGGSLSYGYTF. The chain is built from TRBV6-7 and TRBJ1-2; possible D gene TRBD1, 5 bases. TRBV6-7 belongs to the ORF category, with a function that is uncertain. V was shortened by 8 bases and J by 4 bases, with 23 bases between the two germline ends. The CDR3 covers 16 residues.

This chain's CDR3 is CSAPLGGLVYF. The CDR3 bases are TGCAGTGCTCCCCTGGGCGGACTGGTTTACTTC. This chain links TRBV20-1 with TRBJ2-5; a possible D gene is TRBD2 (5 bases). Germline values: CDR1 DFQATT, CDR2 SNEGSKA (reference sequence). Deletions cut 5 bases from V and 14 bases from J, with 18 bases between. The length of the CDR3 is 11 residues.

The CDR3 DNA reads as TGCGCCAGCAGCCACCCAGACGGGACAGGGGGCGATCAGCCCCAGCATTTT. Amino acids: CASSHPDGTGGDQPQHF. The chain links TRBV4-1 to TRBJ1-5, with 12 bases lining up with TRBD1. Per the germline V gene, CDR1 is MGHRA and CDR2 is YSYEKL. The CDR3 loop spans 17 amino acids. Trimming removed 3 bases from V and 5 bases from J; junction bases left unmatched: 8.

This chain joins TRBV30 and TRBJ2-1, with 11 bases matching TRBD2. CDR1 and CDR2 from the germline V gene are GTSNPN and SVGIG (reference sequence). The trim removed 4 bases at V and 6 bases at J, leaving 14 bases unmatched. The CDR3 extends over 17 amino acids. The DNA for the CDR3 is TGTGCCTGGAATAGCGTTCTAGCGGGAGGAAAGGGCAATGAGCAGTTCTTC. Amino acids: CAWNSVLAGGKGNEQFF.

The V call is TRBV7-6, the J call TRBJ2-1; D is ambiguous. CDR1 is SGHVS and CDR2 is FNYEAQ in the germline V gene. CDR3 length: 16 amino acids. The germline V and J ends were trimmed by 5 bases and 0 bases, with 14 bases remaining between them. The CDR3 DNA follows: TGTGCCAGCAGCCTCTTTAACCCCAGCTCCTACAATGAGCAGTTCTTC. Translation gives CASSLFNPSSYNEQFF.

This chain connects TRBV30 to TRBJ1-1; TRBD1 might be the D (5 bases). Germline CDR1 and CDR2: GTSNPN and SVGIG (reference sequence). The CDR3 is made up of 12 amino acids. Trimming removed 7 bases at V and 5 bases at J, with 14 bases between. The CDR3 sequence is CAFQGLGTEAFF. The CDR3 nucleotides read TGTGCCTTCCAGGGACTGGGGACTGAAGCTTTCTTT.

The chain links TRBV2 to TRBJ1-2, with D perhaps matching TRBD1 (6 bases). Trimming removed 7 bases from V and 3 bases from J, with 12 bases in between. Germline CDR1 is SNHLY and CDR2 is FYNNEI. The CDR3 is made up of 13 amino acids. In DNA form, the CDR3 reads TGTGCCAGCACCTCGGACAGCGACTATGGCTACACCTTC. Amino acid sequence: CASTSDSDYGYTF.

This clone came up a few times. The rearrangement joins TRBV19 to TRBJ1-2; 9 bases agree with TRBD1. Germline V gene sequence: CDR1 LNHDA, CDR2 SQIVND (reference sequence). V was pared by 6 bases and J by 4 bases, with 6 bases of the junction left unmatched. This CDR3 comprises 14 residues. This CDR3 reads CASSGQGHGYGYTF. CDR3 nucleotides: TGTGCCAGTAGCGGACAGGGGCATGGCTATGGCTACACCTTC. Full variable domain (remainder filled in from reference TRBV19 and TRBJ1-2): DGGITQSPKYLFRKEGQNVTLSCEQNLNHDAMYWYRQDPGQGLRLIYYSQIVNDFQKGDIAEGYSVSREKKESFPLTVTSAQKNPTAFYLCASSGQGHGYGYTFGSGTRLTVV.

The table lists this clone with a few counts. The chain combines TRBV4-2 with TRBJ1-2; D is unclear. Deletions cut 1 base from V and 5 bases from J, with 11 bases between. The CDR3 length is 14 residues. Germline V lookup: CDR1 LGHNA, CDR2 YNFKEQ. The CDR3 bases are TGTGCCAGCAGCCAAGTTAGGACTGTTTATGGCTACACCTTC. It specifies CASSQVRTVYGYTF.

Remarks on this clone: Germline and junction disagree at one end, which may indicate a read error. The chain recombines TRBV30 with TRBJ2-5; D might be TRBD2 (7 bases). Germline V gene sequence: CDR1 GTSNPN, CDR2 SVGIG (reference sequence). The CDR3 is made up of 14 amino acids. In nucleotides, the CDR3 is TGTGCCTGGAGACCCGGGGGAGGGGGAGAGACCCGGTACTTC. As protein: CAWRPGGGGETRYF.

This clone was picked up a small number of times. The CDR3 sequence is CVRSLGGGGEAFF. The CDR3 coding sequence is TGTGTCAGAAGCTTAGGGGGCGGGGGCGAAGCTTTCTTT. V gene TRBV7-5 combines with J gene TRBJ1-1. TRBV7-5 is a known pseudogene. The length of the CDR3 is 13 residues.

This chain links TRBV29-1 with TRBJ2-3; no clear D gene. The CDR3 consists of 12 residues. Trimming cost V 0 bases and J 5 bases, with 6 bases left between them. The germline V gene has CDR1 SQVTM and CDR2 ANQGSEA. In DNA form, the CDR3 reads TGCAGCGTTGAAGACCTCCGAGATACGCAGTATTTT. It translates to CSVEDLRDTQYF.

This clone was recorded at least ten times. The DNA for the CDR3 is TGTGCCACCAAACGTCCGGGTGGCACTGAAGCTTTCTTT. It encodes CATKRPGGTEAFF. The gene calls are TRBV7-9 and TRBJ1-1; D is ambiguous. Germline V gene sequence: CDR1 SEHNR, CDR2 FQNEAQ (reference sequence). The CDR3 covers 13 residues. The V end was cut by 10 bases, the J end by 4 bases, with 16 bases between.

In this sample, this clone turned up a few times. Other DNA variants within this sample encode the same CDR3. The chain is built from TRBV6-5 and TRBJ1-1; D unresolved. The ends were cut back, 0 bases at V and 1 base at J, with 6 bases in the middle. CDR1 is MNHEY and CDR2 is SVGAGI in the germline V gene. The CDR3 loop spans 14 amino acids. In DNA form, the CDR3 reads TGTGCCAGCAGTTACTCCGCGGGGAACACTGAAGCTTTCTTT. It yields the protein CASSYSAGNTEAFF.

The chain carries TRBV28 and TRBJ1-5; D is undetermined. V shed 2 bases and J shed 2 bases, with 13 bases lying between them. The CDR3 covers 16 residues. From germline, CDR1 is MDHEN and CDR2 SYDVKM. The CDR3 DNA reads TGTGCCAGCAGTTTAGGTGAGGGATCGGGCAATCAGCCCCAGCATTTT. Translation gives CASSLGEGSGNQPQHF.